This TCR beta chain is from a study of blood T cell repertoires in COVID-19. V shed 4 bases and J 7 bases; nucleotides not matched to a gene: 9. CDR1 is LNHDA and CDR2 is SQIVND in the germline V gene (reference sequence). This CDR3 region has 14 residues. Study processing details: Nucleated cell counts were estimated from reference gene primer amplification. Method: immunoSEQ multiplex PCR; TCRdb's copy keeps in-frame clones and lacks some. Clone size and the V and J calls come from that table; the DNA yielded D and trimming. This table holds about 150,000 clones, 86% found once. Sequencing was carried out using peripheral blood. The TCR comes from a woman in her 70s with acute or convalescent COVID-19. J is TRBJ2-5 and V is TRBV19, with TRBD1 matching over 7 bases. CDR3 DNA sequence: TGTGCCAGTAGTACTCCCGGGCCAGGGGGGACCCAGTACTTC. Residues: CASSTPGPGGTQYF.